These 15 T cell receptor beta chains were all obtained from the same sample, sequenced in a study of Ad26.COV2.S vaccination and SARS-CoV-2 variants. Here immunoSEQ multiplex PCR was the method, and the copy in TCRdb shows in-frame clones only, minus some. The sample lists 85,000 to 95,000 clones; roughly 84% were seen once. The source material was peripheral blood, sampled after recovery from COVID-19. Receptors originate from a human donor who had recovered from COVID-19.

This clone has only a few counts. This rearrangement joins TRBV27 to TRBJ1-1; D remains ambiguous. This CDR3 has 13 residues. Germline CDR1 MNHEY, CDR2 SMNVEV (reference sequence). With 2 bases removed from V and 5 bases from J, the gap between germline ends came to 9 bases. CDR3 in amino acids: CASSLGTLTEAFF. The CDR3 DNA reads TGTGCCAGCAGTTTAGGTACACTAACTGAAGCTTTCTTT.

This clone came up once. The chain carries TRBV28 and TRBJ2-1; 7 nucleotides agree with TRBD2. Trimming cost V 2 bases and J 6 bases; bases outside gene matches: 4. Germline V gives CDR1 MDHEN, CDR2 SYDVKM. This CDR3 has 14 amino acids. The CDR3 spells CASSLGGRGNEQFF. In nucleotides, the CDR3 is TGTGCCAGCAGTTTAGGCGGGAGAGGCAATGAGCAGTTCTTC.

The rearrangement joins TRBV6-1 to TRBJ2-1, with 7 bases aligning to TRBD2. This CDR3 has 15 residues. V shed 3 bases and J 7 bases; nucleotides not matched to a gene: 9. Germline loops: CDR1 MNHNS, CDR2 SASEGT. The CDR3, as DNA: TGTGCCAGCAGTGAGACACTAGCGATGATAAATGAGCAGTTCTTC. This sequence encodes CASSETLAMINEQFF.

The rearrangement joins TRBV7-8 to TRBJ2-1; 11 nucleotides line up with TRBD2. Germline CDR1 reads SGHVS; CDR2 reads FQNEAQ. With 3 bases clipped from V and 4 bases from J, the junction kept 2 bases outside the gene matches. This CDR3 has 15 residues. CDR3 in DNA: TGTGCCAGCAGCTTCGGGACTAGCGGATACAATGAGCAGTTCTTC. Translating it yields CASSFGTSGYNEQFF.

The chain has TRBV6-6 and TRBJ1-5; possibly TRBD1 for D (6 bases). The CDR3 consists of 16 residues. The germline CDR1 and CDR2 sequences are MNHNY and SVGAGI (reference sequence). V was cut by 4 bases and J by 7 bases, with 20 bases left in between. The CDR3 DNA sequence: TGTGCCAGCAGTTTCGACACTCAGGGGAGAGACCAGCCCCAGCATTTT. Residues: CASSFDTQGRDQPQHF.

This chain joins TRBV11-3 and TRBJ2-7; 12 nucleotides line up with TRBD2. Trimming at V came to 5 bases and at J to 3 bases, leaving 5 bases not matched to a gene. CDR3 length equals 15 residues. Germline V gene sequence: CDR1 SGHNT, CDR2 YENEEA. Here the CDR3 DNA reads TGTGCCAGCAGCCCCCGGACTAGCGGGATCTACGAGCAGTACTTC. The encoded protein is CASSPRTSGIYEQYF.

This rearrangement joins TRBV7-8 to TRBJ1-4; 9 bases are shared with TRBD1. The V and J ends lost 5 bases and 8 bases, in that order; junction bases with no gene match: 3. This CDR3 spans 13 amino acids. Germline lookup yields CDR1 SGHVS and CDR2 FQNEAQ. In DNA form, the CDR3 reads TGTGCCAGCAGCAAGGGGACAGGGGAAAAACTGTTTTTT. Its translation is CASSKGTGEKLFF. Full variable domain (missing parts from reference TRBV7-8 and TRBJ1-4): GAGVSQSPRYKVAKRGQDVALRCDPISGHVSLFWYQQALGQGPEFLTYFQNEAQLDKSGLPSDRFFAERPEGSVSTLKIQRTQQEDSAVYLCASSKGTGEKLFFGSGTQLSVL.

The chain employs TRBV18 and TRBJ1-2, with D tentatively TRBD1 (5 bases). The V end lost 1 base, the J end lost 7 bases, and 16 bases lay between the germline ends. The length of the CDR3 is 15 residues. The germline V gene encodes CDR1 KGHSH and CDR2 LQKENI. This chain's CDR3 is CASSPQGNFFSGYTF. The CDR3 region has the DNA TGTGCCAGCTCACCACAGGGGAACTTCTTCTCTGGCTACACCTTC.

The chain carries TRBV9 and TRBJ2-1; 10 bases are shared with TRBD2. V gave up 0 bases and J gave up 7 bases; unmatched junction bases: 7. Germline CDR1 reads SGDLS; CDR2 reads YYNGEE. There are 16 residues in the CDR3. CDR3 protein: CASSVGGLAKLNEQFF. The CDR3 DNA sequence: TGTGCCAGCAGCGTAGGGGGACTAGCGAAGCTAAATGAGCAGTTCTTC.

In nucleotides, the CDR3 is TGTGCCAGCAGCGTAATCCCCGGTGGGGCGGGAGAGGTAGATGAGCAGTTCTTC. It translates to CASSVIPGGAGEVDEQFF. The chain combines TRBV9 with TRBJ2-1; 7 bases are a match to TRBD2. The CDR3 length is 18 residues. CDR1 is SGDLS, CDR2 YYNGEE, per germline. With 1 base clipped from V and 8 bases from J, the junction kept 18 bases outside the gene matches.

This clone was picked up one time. The rearrangement uses TRBV27 and TRBJ2-7, with TRBD1 matching 12 bases. CDR1 and CDR2 from the germline V gene are MNHEY and SMNVEV (reference sequence). With V trimmed by 6 bases and J by 7 bases, 10 bases remained unmatched. The CDR3 has 15 residues. Written as DNA, the CDR3 is TGTGCCAGCAGCGAACCGGGACAGGGGGCGAGGGAGCAGTACTTC. Translating gives CASSEPGQGAREQYF.

This sequence joins TRBV5-1 and TRBJ1-2; no clear D gene. V dropped 10 bases and J dropped 2 bases, with 15 bases sitting between them. The CDR3 runs 13 residues. Germline loops: CDR1 SGHRS, CDR2 YFSETQ. CDR3 DNA sequence: TGCGCCCCCCCGTGCCAGGACAACTATGGCTACACCTTC. Translating gives CAPPCQDNYGYTF.

The V call is TRBV28, the J call TRBJ2-3; TRBD1 agrees at 9 bases. The CDR3 runs to 16 residues. Looked up from germline, CDR1 is MDHEN and CDR2 is SYDVKM. The J segment lost 7 bases and the V segment lost 5 bases, leaving 13 bases of the junction unmatched. The CDR3 loop reads CASSHSGQGLKNTQYF. DNA of the CDR3: TGTGCCAGCAGTCATTCGGGACAGGGTCTGAAAAATACGCAGTATTTT. Full variable domain (missing parts from reference TRBV28 and TRBJ2-3): DVKVTQSSRYLVKRTGEKVFLECVQDMDHENMFWYRQDPGLGLRLIYFSYDVKMKEKGDIPEGYSVSREKKERFSLILESASTNQTSMYLCASSHSGQGLKNTQYFGPGTRLTVL.

The gene calls are TRBV3-1 (or the pseudogene TRBV3-2) and TRBJ2-1; 9 bases map to TRBD2. The length of the CDR3 is 13 residues. The germline gives CDR1 LGHDT, CDR2 YNNKEL (reference sequence). J was trimmed by 8 bases and V by 4 bases; bases with no gene match: 3. This chain's CDR3 is CASSLAGEYEQFF. The CDR3 DNA reads as TGTGCCAGCAGCCTAGCGGGAGAGTATGAGCAGTTCTTC.

The rearrangement uses TRBV5-6 and TRBJ2-4; 8 nucleotides align to TRBD1. This CDR3 contains 16 residues. V was pared by 3 bases and J by 1 base, with 6 bases of the junction left unmatched. CDR1 and CDR2 from the germline V gene are SGHDT and YYEEEE. This CDR3 reads CASSSQGARAKNIQYF. CDR3 coding DNA: TGTGCCAGCAGCTCCCAGGGGGCGAGGGCCAAAAACATTCAGTACTTC.